This T cell receptor (beta chain) stems from a study of cytomegalovirus exposure and HLA in healthy donors. Amplification used 60 Vbeta primers and 13 Jbeta primers. Generated by immunoSEQ multiplex PCR, the TCRdb table keeps only in-frame clones and is missing some. The data contain about 150,000 clones, 80% of them singletons. Per germline, CDR1 GTSNPN and CDR2 SVGIG (reference sequence). CDR3 size: 14 residues. The germline V and J ends were trimmed by 4 bases and 9 bases, with 18 bases remaining between them. The rearrangement uses TRBV30 and TRBJ2-2; D perhaps matches TRBD2 (5 bases). The specimen was PBMCs. The sequence was collected from a man aged 25-45 years in good health and CMV-seropositive. The CDR3 DNA sequence: TGTGCCTGGATACTAGAGGGCCCCGACCGGGAGCTGTTTTTT. Amino acids: CAWILEGPDRELFF.